Shown below are 3 T cell receptor beta chains from a single sample sequenced in a study of blood T cell repertoires in COVID-19. Sequenced by immunoSEQ multiplex PCR; TCRdb stores in-frame clones only, minus some. The sample includes fewer than 150,000 clones, roughly four fifths of them seen just once. Sequencing used PBMCs or T cells enriched from blood (not recorded which). Receptors were obtained from a man aged 30 to 45 who had recovered from COVID-19.

This chain uses TRBV7-2 with TRBJ2-7; TRBD1 agrees at 10 bases. V dropped 1 base and J dropped 4; count of bases not matched to a gene: 4. This CDR3 region has 15 residues. The V gene's germline CDR1 is SGHTA and CDR2 FQGNSA. CDR3 DNA sequence: TGTGCCAGCAGCTTAGGACAGGGGGCGCTTTACGAGCAGTACGTC. Its translation is CASSLGQGALYEQYV.

The rearrangement uses TRBV19 and TRBJ1-5, with D possibly matching TRBD1 (5 bases). This CDR3 has 13 residues. Trimming removed 5 bases from V and 3 bases from J, with 8 bases in between. Germline V CDR1 and CDR2: LNHDA, SQIVND (reference sequence). CDR3 in DNA: TGTGCCAGTAGTGGGGGGTACAATCAGCCCCAGCATTTT. It translates to CASSGGYNQPQHF.

This chain uses TRBV29-1 with TRBJ2-7; 11 bases agree with TRBD2. This CDR3 contains 14 residues. CDR1 and CDR2 (germline): SQVTM, ANQGSEA. Trimming cost V 6 bases and J 4 bases; bases outside gene matches: 8. As DNA, the CDR3 is TGCAGCGTCATGGGACTAGCGGCCAAATACGAGCAGTACTTC. Amino acid sequence: CSVMGLAAKYEQYF.